Listed below are T cell receptor beta chains from one sample, sequenced in a study of T cells in localized non-small cell lung cancer. Profiled with immunoSEQ multiplex PCR; TCRdb holds only in-frame clones, not every one. The data show some 11,000 clones, roughly 27% seen once. The sample in question was lung tumor tissue, obtained before any cancer treatment. These receptor sequences come from a man aged 40-75 years with stage I lung adenocarcinoma. The CDR3 runs from the conserved cysteine through the conserved F or W. The D gene is left open where the match is weak. A row's size may be missing; if present it is once, few, many or a size class.

cdr3_aa: CASSIDLGGRAEYWDNEQFF; cdr3_nt: TGTGCCAGTAGTATAGATCTGGGGGGCAGGGCTGAGTACTGGGACAATGAGCAGTTCTTC; cdr3_length: 20; v_call: TRBV19; clone_size: NA; d_call: NA; j_call: TRBJ2-1
cdr3_aa: CASSYSRELTEAFF; cdr3_nt: TGTGCCAGCAGTTACTCGCGAGAGCTCACTGAAGCTTTCTTT; cdr3_length: 14; v_call: TRBV6-8; clone_size: medium-sized; d_call: NA; j_call: TRBJ1-1
cdr3_aa: CAWSGRAGYGYTF; cdr3_nt: TGTGCCTGGAGTGGCAGGGCGGGCTATGGCTACACCTTC; cdr3_length: 13; v_call: TRBV30; clone_size: NA; d_call: NA; j_call: TRBJ1-2
cdr3_aa: CASSATGSNYGYTF; cdr3_nt: TGTGCCAGCAGCGCGACAGGGTCTAACTATGGCTACACCTTC; cdr3_length: 14; v_call: TRBV11-3; clone_size: NA; d_call: TRBD1; j_call: TRBJ1-2
cdr3_aa: CASSSGGLRNQPQHF; cdr3_nt: TGTGCCAGCAGCTCAGGAGGACTAAGAAATCAGCCCCAGCATTTT; cdr3_length: 15; v_call: TRBV11-3; clone_size: NA; d_call: NA; j_call: TRBJ1-5
cdr3_aa: CASTDPGGNTEAFF; cdr3_nt: TGTGCCAGCACCGACCCGGGGGGGAACACTGAAGCTTTCTTT; cdr3_length: 14; v_call: TRBV6-8; clone_size: few; d_call: NA; j_call: TRBJ1-1
cdr3_aa: CASSPMGGASSYEQYF; cdr3_nt: TGTGCCAGCAGCCCAATGGGGGGTGCCTCCTCCTACGAGCAGTACTTC; cdr3_length: 16; v_call: TRBV11-3; clone_size: few; d_call: NA; j_call: TRBJ2-7
cdr3_aa: CASSLRTGKGDEQFF; cdr3_nt: TGTGCCAGCAGCTTGAGGACAGGGAAGGGAGATGAGCAGTTCTTC; cdr3_length: 15; v_call: TRBV11-3; clone_size: NA; d_call: TRBD1; j_call: TRBJ2-1
cdr3_aa: CASSPKNNSPLHF; cdr3_nt: TGCGCCAGCAGTCCGAAGAATAATTCACCCCTCCACTTT; cdr3_length: 13; v_call: TRBV10-2; clone_size: NA; d_call: NA; j_call: TRBJ1-6
cdr3_aa: CATSSQTSGASYEQYF; cdr3_nt: TGTGCCACCAGCTCTCAGACTAGCGGGGCCTCCTACGAGCAGTACTTC; cdr3_length: 16; v_call: TRBV15; clone_size: NA; d_call: TRBD2; j_call: TRBJ2-7
cdr3_aa: CASSPSTKSGQPQHF; cdr3_nt: TGTGCCAGTAGTCCCAGCACCAAGTCAGGCCAGCCCCAGCATTTT; cdr3_length: 15; v_call: TRBV19; clone_size: NA; d_call: NA; j_call: TRBJ1-5
cdr3_aa: CAISPGVGDTDTQYF; cdr3_nt: TGTGCCATCAGCCCAGGGGTCGGTGACACAGATACGCAGTATTTT; cdr3_length: 15; v_call: TRBV6-8; clone_size: few; d_call: NA; j_call: TRBJ2-3
cdr3_aa: CASSQGGIGRVSTKNIQYF; cdr3_nt: TGTGCCAGCAGCCAAGGGGGAATCGGTAGGGTATCTACCAAAAACATTCAGTACTTC; cdr3_length: 19; v_call: TRBV11-3; clone_size: few; d_call: NA; j_call: TRBJ2-4
cdr3_aa: CASSPPYSSLLPVNYGYTF; cdr3_nt: TGTGCCAGCTCACCACCGTACAGCAGCCTTCTCCCAGTTAACTATGGCTACACCTTC; cdr3_length: 19; v_call: TRBV18; clone_size: NA; d_call: NA; j_call: TRBJ1-2
cdr3_aa: CASSVDQGFTEAFF; cdr3_nt: TGTGCCAGCAGCGTAGATCAAGGGTTCACTGAAGCTTTCTTT; cdr3_length: 14; v_call: TRBV9; clone_size: NA; d_call: NA; j_call: TRBJ1-1
cdr3_aa: CASSIVQATGELFF; cdr3_nt: TGTGCCAGTAGTATAGTCCAGGCTACCGGGGAGCTGTTTTTT; cdr3_length: 14; v_call: TRBV19; clone_size: once; d_call: NA; j_call: TRBJ2-2
cdr3_aa: CASSPDRGREKLFF; cdr3_nt: TGTGCCAGCAGCCCTGACAGGGGGCGTGAAAAACTGTTTTTT; cdr3_length: 14; v_call: TRBV6-7; clone_size: NA; d_call: TRBD1; j_call: TRBJ1-4
cdr3_aa: CASSPDEGQRNEQFF; cdr3_nt: TGCGCCAGCAGCCCTGATGAGGGGCAACGCAATGAGCAGTTCTTC; cdr3_length: 15; v_call: TRBV4-1; clone_size: few; d_call: NA; j_call: TRBJ2-1
cdr3_aa: CAWGRTANQPQHF; cdr3_nt: TGTGCCTGGGGAAGGACAGCTAATCAGCCCCAGCATTTT; cdr3_length: 13; v_call: TRBV30; clone_size: NA; d_call: NA; j_call: TRBJ1-5
cdr3_aa: CASSSSGYGEAFF; cdr3_nt: TGTGCCAGCAGCTCATCGGGGTATGGTGAAGCTTTCTTT; cdr3_length: 13; v_call: TRBV7-2; clone_size: few; d_call: NA; j_call: TRBJ1-1